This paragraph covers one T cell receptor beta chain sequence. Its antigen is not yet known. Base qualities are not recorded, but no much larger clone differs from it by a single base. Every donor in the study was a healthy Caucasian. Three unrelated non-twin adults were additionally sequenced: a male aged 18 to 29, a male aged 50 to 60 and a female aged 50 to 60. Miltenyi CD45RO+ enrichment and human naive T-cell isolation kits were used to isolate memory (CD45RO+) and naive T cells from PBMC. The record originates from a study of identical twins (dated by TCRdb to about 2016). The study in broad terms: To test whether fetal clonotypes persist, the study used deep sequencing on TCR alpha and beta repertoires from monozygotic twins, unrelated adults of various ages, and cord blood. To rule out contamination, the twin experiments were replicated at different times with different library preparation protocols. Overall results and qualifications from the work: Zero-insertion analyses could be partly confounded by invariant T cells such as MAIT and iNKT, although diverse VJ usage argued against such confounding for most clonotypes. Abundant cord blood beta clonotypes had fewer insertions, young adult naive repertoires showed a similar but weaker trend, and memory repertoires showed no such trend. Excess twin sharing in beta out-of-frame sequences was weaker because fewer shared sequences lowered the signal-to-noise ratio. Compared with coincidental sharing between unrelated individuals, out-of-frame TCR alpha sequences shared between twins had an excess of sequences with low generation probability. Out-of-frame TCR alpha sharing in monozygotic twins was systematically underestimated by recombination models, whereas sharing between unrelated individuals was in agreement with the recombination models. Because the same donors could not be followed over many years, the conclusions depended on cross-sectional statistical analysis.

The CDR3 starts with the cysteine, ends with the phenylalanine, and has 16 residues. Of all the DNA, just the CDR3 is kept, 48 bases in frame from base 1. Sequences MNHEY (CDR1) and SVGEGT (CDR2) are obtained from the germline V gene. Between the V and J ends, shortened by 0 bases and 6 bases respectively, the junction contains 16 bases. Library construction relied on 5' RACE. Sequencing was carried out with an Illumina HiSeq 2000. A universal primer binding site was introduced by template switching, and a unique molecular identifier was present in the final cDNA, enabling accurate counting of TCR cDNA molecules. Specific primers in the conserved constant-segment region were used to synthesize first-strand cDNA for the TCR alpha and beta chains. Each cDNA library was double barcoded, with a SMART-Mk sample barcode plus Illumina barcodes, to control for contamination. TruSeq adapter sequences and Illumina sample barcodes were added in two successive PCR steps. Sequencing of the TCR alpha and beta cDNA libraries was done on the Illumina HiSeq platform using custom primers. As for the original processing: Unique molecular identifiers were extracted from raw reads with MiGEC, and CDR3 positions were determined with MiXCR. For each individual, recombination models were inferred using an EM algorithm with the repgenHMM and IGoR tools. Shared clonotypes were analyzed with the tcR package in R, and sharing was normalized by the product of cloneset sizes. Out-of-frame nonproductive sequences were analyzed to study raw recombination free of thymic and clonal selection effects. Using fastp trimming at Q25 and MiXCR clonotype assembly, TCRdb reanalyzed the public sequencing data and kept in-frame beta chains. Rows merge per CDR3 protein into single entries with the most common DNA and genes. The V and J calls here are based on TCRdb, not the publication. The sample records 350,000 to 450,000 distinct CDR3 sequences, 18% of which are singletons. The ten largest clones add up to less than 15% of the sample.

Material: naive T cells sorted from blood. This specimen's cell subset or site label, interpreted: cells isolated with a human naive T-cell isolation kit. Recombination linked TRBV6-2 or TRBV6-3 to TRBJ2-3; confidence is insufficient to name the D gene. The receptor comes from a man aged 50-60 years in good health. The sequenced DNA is TGTGCCAGCAGTTACTCGACCGCTACCCATCGGGATACGCAGTATTTT. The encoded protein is CASSYSTATHRDTQYF.